There are a few counts of the clone carrying this T cell receptor (beta chain). Its antigen remains unidentified. The sample comes from a study of T-cell memory formation after mild COVID-19. At the level of the study: Most TCR clusters belonged to a single donor.

Trimming took off 11 bases at V and 4 bases at J, with 13 bases between the two ends. Germline V gene data show CDR1 as MNHNY and CDR2 as SVGAGI (reference sequence). The length of the CDR3 is 12 residues. Whole-study results and caveats: The appearance of some responding clones in pre-infection memory suggested that cross-reactive memory joined.

TCRdb passed the 5' RACE reads through MiXCR, listing each CDR3 protein once. The top ten clones hold 3% to 4% of a sample with about 200,000 distinct CDR3 sequences, 9.5% of them seen once. The sequenced sample was PBMCs or a T cell subset sorted from them (not recorded which). The clonotype originates from a man younger than 35 who had mild COVID-19 (a few samples of this study predate the infection). Cell type and time point are not known. V gene TRBV6-6 combines with J gene TRBJ2-3, with D possibly TRBD2 on 6 matching bases. The CDR3 DNA reads TGTGCCGCCCATGCGGGACCAGATACGCAGTATTTT. It translates to CAAHAGPDTQYF.